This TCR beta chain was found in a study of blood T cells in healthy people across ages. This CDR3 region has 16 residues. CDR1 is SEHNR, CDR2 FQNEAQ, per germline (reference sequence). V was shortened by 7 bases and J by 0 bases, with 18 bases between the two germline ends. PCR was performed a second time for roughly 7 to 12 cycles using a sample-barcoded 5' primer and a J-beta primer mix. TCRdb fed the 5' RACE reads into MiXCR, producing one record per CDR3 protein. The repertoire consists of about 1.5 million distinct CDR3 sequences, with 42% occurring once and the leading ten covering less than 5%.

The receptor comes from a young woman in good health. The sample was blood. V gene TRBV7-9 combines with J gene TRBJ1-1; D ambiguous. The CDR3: CASTLPQTYMNTEAFF. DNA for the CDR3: TGTGCCAGCACCCTCCCTCAGACGTATATGAACACTGAAGCTTTCTTT.